The 32 T cell receptor beta chains below come from one sample, sequenced in a study of CD8 T cells in ankylosing spondylitis. Broader study findings: Among TCR beta sequences, a motif of eight highly homologous variants appeared characteristic of ankylosing spondylitis blood.

TCRdb re-called the 5' RACE reads through MiXCR, storing one row per CDR3 protein. Of more than 600,000 distinct CDR3 sequences in the sample, under 20% were seen once. Antigen specificity for these receptors is unknown. Sequenced material: blood, either unsorted or a sorted T cell fraction (not recorded which). The receptors originated from a male donor with ankylosing spondylitis.

This clonotype was recorded once. The chain carries TRBV29-1 and TRBJ2-1; 11 bases are a match to TRBD2. This CDR3 region has 15 residues. V trimming: 7 bases; J trimming: 7 bases; junction bases outside the gene matches: 12. Looked up from germline, CDR1 is SQVTM and CDR2 is ANQGSEA. The CDR3 is CSAEGSGRAGNEQFF. Here the CDR3 DNA reads TGCAGCGCCGAAGGTAGCGGGAGGGCCGGGAATGAGCAGTTCTTC.

This clonotype came up once. V gene TRBV9 combines with J gene TRBJ2-3; TRBD1 agrees at 9 bases. CDR3 length: 15 residues. CDR1 is SGDLS, CDR2 YYNGEE, per germline. Trimming took 3 bases from V and 2 from J; bases not matched to a gene: 4. The CDR3 region is CASSAGTGFTDTQYF. For the CDR3, the DNA is TGTGCCAGCAGCGCCGGGACAGGGTTCACAGATACGCAGTATTTT.

V is TRBV3-1 and J is TRBJ2-3; 8 bases align to TRBD2. The V and J ends lost 0 bases and 7 bases, in that order; junction bases with no gene match: 12. Germline values: CDR1 LGHDT, CDR2 YNNKEL (reference sequence). The CDR3 loop spans 17 amino acids. The CDR3 spells CASSQDHGGGGYYTQYF. CDR3 sequence (DNA): TGTGCCAGCAGCCAAGATCATGGCGGCGGGGGGTACTATACGCAGTATTTT.

The rearrangement links TRBV6-2 or TRBV6-3 to TRBJ2-7; D perhaps matches TRBD1 (6 bases). The CDR3 has 13 amino acids. Germline-derived CDR1 and CDR2 are MNHEY and SVGEGT. Trimming removed 6 bases from V and 2 bases from J, with 11 bases in between. CDR3 protein: CASSPDSTYEQYF. The CDR3 nucleotides read TGTGCCAGCAGCCCGGACAGTACCTACGAGCAGTACTTC.

This chain links TRBV4-2 with TRBJ1-4; no reliable D call. The CDR3 loop spans 15 amino acids. The V gene's germline CDR1 is LGHNA and CDR2 YNFKEQ. Trimming took 4 bases from V and 8 from J, leaving 17 bases between them. The chain's CDR3 is CASSREWGSREKLFF. The CDR3, as DNA: TGTGCCAGCAGCCGGGAGTGGGGAAGTAGGGAAAAACTGTTTTTT.

The chain couples TRBV12-3 or TRBV12-4 to TRBJ2-1; weak D call: TRBD2 (6 bases). The ends were cut back, 7 bases at V and 0 bases at J, with 13 bases in the middle. This CDR3 has 15 residues. Here the CDR3 reads CASTISGSSYNEQFF. CDR3 nucleotide sequence: TGTGCCAGCACCATTAGCGGTAGCTCCTACAATGAGCAGTTCTTC.

The V gene is TRBV5-1, the J gene TRBJ1-1; 7 bases line up with TRBD1. Germline loops: CDR1 SGHRS, CDR2 YFSETQ. This CDR3 is 16 amino acids long. Unmatched junction bases numbered 8, after V lost 1 base and J lost 2 bases. The CDR3 protein is CASSLITGAANTEAFF. DNA of the CDR3: TGCGCCAGCAGCTTGATTACAGGGGCCGCAAACACTGAAGCTTTCTTT.

This clonotype appeared a few times. J is TRBJ2-2 and V is TRBV28, with 10 bases fitting TRBD1. CDR3 length equals 14 residues. Per the germline V gene, CDR1 is MDHEN and CDR2 is SYDVKM. V lost 6 bases to trimming and J lost 6 bases; unmatched junction nucleotides: 4. CDR3 sequence (DNA): TGTGCCAGCAGGACAGGGGGCGCGCCCGGGGAGCTGTTTTTT. Its translation is CASRTGGAPGELFF.

This sequence joins TRBV27 and TRBJ2-7, with D maybe TRBD2 (6 bases). Germline CDR1 MNHEY, CDR2 SMNVEV (reference sequence). The V gene lost 2 bases and the J gene lost 2 bases, with 10 bases spanning the gap. This CDR3 spans 14 amino acids. The DNA of the CDR3 is TGTGCCAGCAGTTTACGGGGACTTACCTACGAGCAGTACTTC. Residues: CASSLRGLTYEQYF.

Comment on this clonotype: One base away lies a much larger clone, so this may be a sequencing read error. V is TRBV7-6 and J is TRBJ2-1, with TRBD2 as a possible D gene (6 bases). Germline V gene lookup returns CDR1 SGHVS and CDR2 FNYEAQ. Trimming cost V 3 bases and J 6 bases, with 9 bases left between them. This CDR3 is built from 13 residues. The CDR3 loop reads CASSFTSTNEQFF. The CDR3 nucleotides read TGTGCCAGCAGCTTTACTAGCACCAATGAGCAGTTCTTC.

V is TRBV3-1 and J is TRBJ1-1; a possible D gene is TRBD1 (6 bases). Germline values: CDR1 LGHDT, CDR2 YNNKEL (reference sequence). The CDR3 spans 12 residues. V was clipped by 2 bases and J by 8 bases, with 9 bases between them. CDR3 sequence reads: CASSQFDREAFF. CDR3 sequence (DNA): TGTGCCAGCAGCCAATTTGACAGGGAAGCTTTCTTT.

CDR3: CASRKEPAVHYGYTF. In DNA, the CDR3 is TGTGCCAGCAGAAAAGAGCCCGCAGTCCACTATGGCTACACCTTC. This rearrangement joins TRBV6-1 to TRBJ1-2; D not resolved. The germline gives CDR1 MNHNS, CDR2 SASEGT. With 6 bases removed from V and 3 bases from J, the gap between germline ends came to 17 bases. The CDR3 sequence is 15 residues long.

This clonotype turned up a few times. The rearrangement uses TRBV20-1 and TRBJ1-5; unclear D gene. Between the trimmed V and J ends, which lost 1 base and 9 bases, there was a span of 10 bases. There are 12 residues in the CDR3. Germline assignment: CDR1 DFQATT and CDR2 SNEGSKA (reference sequence). The CDR3 DNA is TGCAGTGCTAGAGGACCGGTCCCGCCCCAGCATTTT. Its protein is CSARGPVPPQHF.

J is TRBJ2-5 and V is TRBV7-4; D is perhaps TRBD2 (6 bases). Trimming removed 6 bases at V and 4 bases at J, with 18 bases between. CDR3 length: 15 residues. Germline loops: CDR1 SGHVT, CDR2 SQSDAQ. CDR3 sequence (DNA): TGTGCCAGCAGTCAACTCCCAGCGGGTTCAGAGACCCAGTACTTC. Translation: CASSQLPAGSETQYF.

In its sample, this clonotype was seen a few times. The CDR3 protein is CSVVPGAQGGRKAFF. DNA for the CDR3: TGCAGCGTCGTACCCGGGGCTCAGGGCGGCCGGAAAGCTTTCTTT. The chain couples TRBV29-1 to TRBJ1-1; possibly TRBD1 for D (5 bases). This CDR3 region has 15 residues. V was clipped by 6 bases and J by 9 bases, with 26 bases between them. Per germline, CDR1 SQVTM and CDR2 ANQGSEA. The full variable domain, completed using reference TRBV29-1 and TRBJ1-1, is SAVISQKPSRDICQRGTSLTIQCQVDSQVTMMFWYRQQPGQSLTLIATANQGSEATYESGFVIDKFPISRPNLTFSTLTVSNMSPEDSSIYLCSVVPGAQGGRKAFFGQGTRLTVV.

This clonotype was detected only a few times. CDR3 nucleotides: TGTGCCAGCGGACGGGGGGAGCAGCCCCAGCATTTT. This gives the protein CASGRGEQPQHF. The V call is TRBV12-3 or TRBV12-4, the J call TRBJ1-5; perhaps TRBD1 as D (5 bases). This CDR3 spans 12 amino acids. Trimming removed 8 bases from V and 7 bases from J, with 12 bases in between.

This clonotype was observed a single time. The chain is built from TRBV11-1 and TRBJ2-2; TRBD1 matches 7 bases. Germline values: CDR1 SGHAT, CDR2 FQDESV (reference sequence). Unmatched junction bases numbered 14, after V lost 1 base and J lost 6 bases. The CDR3 spans 18 residues. The CDR3 nucleotides read TGTGCCAGCAGCTTAGAAGAGGGGGCCTACTTTCGATCCGGGGAGCTGTTTTTT. Its translation is CASSLEEGAYFRSGELFF.

This clonotype was counted only a few times. V gene TRBV12-3 or TRBV12-4 combines with J gene TRBJ1-1; D may be TRBD1 (5 bases). Trimming took off 3 bases at V and 8 bases at J, with 19 bases between the two ends. The CDR3 length is 15 residues. The CDR3 DNA follows: TGTGCCAGCAGTTTCTTCGCATTGGGGGAGCTGGAAGCTTTCTTT. Protein sequence: CASSFFALGELEAFF.

This clonotype was picked up a small number of times. This chain connects TRBV14 to TRBJ1-2; 7 nucleotides agree with TRBD1. The germline V gene has CDR1 SGHDN and CDR2 FVKESK. This CDR3 has 12 amino acids. Germline trimming cut 6 bases from V and 5 bases from J; bases unmatched to any gene: 3. The CDR3 DNA is TGTGCCAGCAGGCGGACAGGATATGGCTACACCTTC. It encodes CASRRTGYGYTF.

The sample holds a few counts of this clonotype. V and J are TRBV27 and TRBJ1-5; D not resolved. The CDR3 consists of 14 residues. Germline V gene sequence: CDR1 MNHEY, CDR2 SMNVEV (reference sequence). Trimming cost V 2 bases and J 5 bases, with 10 bases left between them. The CDR3 here is CASSLRPRDQPQHF. In nucleotides, the CDR3 is TGTGCCAGCAGTTTACGCCCCAGAGATCAGCCCCAGCATTTT.

The chain recombines TRBV7-2 with TRBJ2-3; 8 nucleotides line up with TRBD2. CDR1 and CDR2 from the germline V gene are SGHTA and FQGNSA. V trimming: 6 bases; J trimming: 6 bases; junction bases outside the gene matches: 5. CDR3 length: 13 amino acids. The CDR3 DNA is TGTGCCAGCAGACGGGGGGGGGCGGATACGCAGTATTTT. It codes for CASRRGGADTQYF.

The chain employs TRBV2 and TRBJ1-5, with TRBD1 matching over 8 bases. Germline CDR1 is SNHLY and CDR2 is FYNNEI. The V gene end was trimmed by 6 bases and the J gene end by 3 bases; junction bases not matched to a gene: 4. The CDR3 is 14 amino acids. The CDR3 spells CASRDRVANQPQHF. CDR3 nucleotides: TGTGCCAGCAGGGACAGGGTGGCCAATCAGCCCCAGCATTTT.

A few counts support this clonotype. The V and J genes are TRBV12-3 or TRBV12-4 and TRBJ2-4, with D perhaps being TRBD1 or TRBD2 (5 bases each). The CDR3 sequence is 16 residues long. The V end lost 4 bases, the J end lost 1 base, and 14 bases lay between the germline ends. CDR3 in DNA: TGTGCCAGCAGTTCCACGCCGGGACCCGCCAAAAACATTCAGTACTTC. Translated: CASSSTPGPAKNIQYF.

The chain carries TRBV20-1 and TRBJ2-7; no definite D call. CDR3 length: 14 residues. CDR1 and CDR2 from the germline V gene are DFQATT and SNEGSKA (reference sequence). The CDR3 here is CSPPPGPRTYEQYF. The CDR3 nucleotides are TGCTCCCCGCCCCCAGGCCCAAGGACCTACGAGCAGTACTTC.

This clonotype came up many times. V gene TRBV10-3 combines with J gene TRBJ2-2, with no clear D. In germline, CDR1 is ENHRY, CDR2 SYGVKD. The V and J ends lost 2 bases and 1 base respectively, with 2 bases between them. This CDR3 contains 13 residues. CDR3 in DNA: TGTGCCATCAGTGAGGGGAACACCGGGGAGCTGTTTTTT. It specifies CAISEGNTGELFF.

The table lists this clonotype with a few counts. The junction shows a germline mismatch at one end, possibly a read error. The rearrangement uses TRBV28 and TRBJ2-5; D uncertain. Germline V gives CDR1 MDHEN, CDR2 SYDVKM. The CDR3 runs 11 residues. CDR3 loop: CASSLQGTQYF. The CDR3 bases are TGTGCCAGCAGTTTGCAAGGGACCCAGTACTTC.

The rearrangement joins TRBV6-1 to TRBJ2-7; D is unresolved. Germline CDR1 reads MNHNS; CDR2 reads SASEGT. V was trimmed by 10 bases and J by 0 bases, leaving 10 bases between them. CDR3 length: 12 amino acids. CDR3 in amino acids: CATLGSSYEQYF. In nucleotides, the CDR3 is TGTGCCACCTTAGGCAGCTCCTACGAGCAGTACTTC.

This clonotype was found a few times. V gene TRBV20-1 combines with J gene TRBJ2-7; 8 bases fit TRBD1. Germline assignment: CDR1 DFQATT and CDR2 SNEGSKA (reference sequence). The CDR3 contains 13 residues. V lost 6 bases and J lost 4; bases outside the gene matches: 8. CDR3 in DNA: TGCAGTGCAGGGGGACAGGACTTATACGAGCAGTACTTC. Translating gives CSAGGQDLYEQYF.

V is TRBV12-3 or TRBV12-4 and J is TRBJ2-3; TRBD1 agrees at 9 bases. The CDR3 consists of 15 residues. V lost 6 bases and J lost 2; bases outside the gene matches: 6. CDR3 in amino acids: CASRSDRGITDTQYF. Here the CDR3 DNA reads TGTGCCAGCAGATCGGACAGGGGAATCACAGATACGCAGTATTTT.

The chain has TRBV5-1 and TRBJ1-2; 9 nucleotides align to TRBD1. Germline CDR1 SGHRS, CDR2 YFSETQ. CDR3 length: 16 amino acids. V lost 4 bases, J lost 4 bases, and 11 bases stayed unmatched. This CDR3 reads CASSPQGQGGSYGYTF. The CDR3 bases are TGCGCCAGCAGCCCCCAGGGACAGGGTGGAAGCTATGGCTACACCTTC.

The CDR3, as DNA: TGCAGCGTTGCATCGTGGCTAGCGGAGGTGGATGAGCAGTTCTTC. The encoded protein is CSVASWLAEVDEQFF. V usage is TRBV29-1 and J usage is TRBJ2-1; 7 positions agree with TRBD2. Germline values: CDR1 SQVTM, CDR2 ANQGSEA. V was clipped by 4 bases and J by 8 bases; unmatched bases: 14. The CDR3 spans 15 residues.

This chain connects TRBV12-3 or TRBV12-4 to TRBJ2-2, with no clear D. This CDR3 has 14 amino acids. V was shortened by 5 bases and J by 4 bases, with 11 bases between the two germline ends. CDR3 region: CASSADLVTGELFF. In DNA, the CDR3 is TGTGCCAGCAGTGCGGATCTGGTCACCGGGGAGCTGTTTTTT.